The clone carrying this TCR beta chain was seen just once. Its antigen is undetermined. The sample is drawn from a study of cytomegalovirus exposure and HLA in healthy donors. General study points: The authors enumerated 150 to 200 TCR beta chains as linked to cytomegalovirus. Reported performance of the classifier showed diagnosis of cytomegalovirus status with high specificity and sensitivity.

The CDR3 is 12 residues long. The germline V and J ends were trimmed by 5 bases and 5 bases, with 13 bases remaining between them. CDR1 is GTSNPN and CDR2 is SVGIG in the germline V gene (reference sequence). TCRdb's table, derived via immunoSEQ multiplex PCR, lists solely in-frame clones and lacks some. The sample has about 130,000 clones, around 95% seen once. Sequenced sample: PBMCs. The chain employs TRBV30 and TRBJ2-7; weak D call: TRBD2 (6 bases). The clonotype was recovered from a man aged 18-30 years in good health and CMV-seronegative. CDR3 sequence (DNA): TGTGCCTGGGGGGGAGGTGGCCACGAGCAGTACTTC. This sequence encodes CAWGGGGHEQYF.